The T cell receptor (beta chain) under discussion was sequenced for a study of T-cell reconstitution after alpha-beta-depleted transplantation in children. This clonotype was seen many times. This sample's TCRbeta library carried unique molecular identifier barcodes. TCRdb re-called the PCR reads through MiXCR, storing one row per CDR3 protein. In the table there are approximately 640,000 distinct CDR3 sequences, roughly 15% of which are singletons. V shed 4 bases and J shed 2 bases, with 8 bases lying between them. Germline CDR1 reads SQVTM; CDR2 reads ANQGSEA. This CDR3 comprises 12 residues. The origin of this receptor is a human donor who donated a stem cell graft to a child with acute myeloid leukemia. The starting material was PBMCs from the stem cell graft donor, obtained from the stem cell graft. The rearrangement joins TRBV29-1 to TRBJ2-5; possibly TRBD2 for D (5 bases). In DNA form, the CDR3 reads TGCAGCGTTGGAGAGGGACAAGAGACCCAGTACTTC. This sequence encodes CSVGEGQETQYF.